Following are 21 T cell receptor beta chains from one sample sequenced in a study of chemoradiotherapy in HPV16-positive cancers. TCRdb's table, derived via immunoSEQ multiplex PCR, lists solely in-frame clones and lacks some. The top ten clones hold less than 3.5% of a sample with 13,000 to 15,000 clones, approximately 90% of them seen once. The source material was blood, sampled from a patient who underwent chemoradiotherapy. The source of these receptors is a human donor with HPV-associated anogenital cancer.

DNA of the CDR3: TGTGCCAGTAGTAGTCAGACAGTAACTGAAGCTTTCTTT. Its translation is CASSSQTVTEAFF. The V and J genes are TRBV19 and TRBJ1-1, with a tentative D call TRBD1 (5 bases). The CDR3 has 13 residues. CDR1 is LNHDA, CDR2 SQIVND, per germline (reference sequence). With 4 bases removed from V and 5 bases from J, the gap between germline ends came to 11 bases.

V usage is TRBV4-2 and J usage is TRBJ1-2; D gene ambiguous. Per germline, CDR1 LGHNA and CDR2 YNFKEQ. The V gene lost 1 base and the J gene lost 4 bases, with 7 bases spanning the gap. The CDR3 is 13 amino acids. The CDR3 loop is CASSQASGYGYTF. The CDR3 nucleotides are TGTGCCAGCAGCCAAGCGTCGGGCTATGGCTACACCTTC.

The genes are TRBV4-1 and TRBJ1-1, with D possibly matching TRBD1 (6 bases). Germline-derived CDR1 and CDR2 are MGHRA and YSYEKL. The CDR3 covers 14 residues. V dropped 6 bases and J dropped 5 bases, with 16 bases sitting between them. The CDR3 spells CASRMPGESTEAFF. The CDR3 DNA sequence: TGCGCCAGCAGGATGCCAGGGGAGAGTACTGAAGCTTTCTTT.

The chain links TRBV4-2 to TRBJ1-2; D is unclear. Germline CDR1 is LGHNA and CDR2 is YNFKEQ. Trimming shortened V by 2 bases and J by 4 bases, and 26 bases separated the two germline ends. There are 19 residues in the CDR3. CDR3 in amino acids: CASSQTPGGVLGSGYGYTF. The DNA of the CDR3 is TGTGCCAGCAGCCAAACCCCCGGTGGTGTTTTGGGCTCGGGCTATGGCTACACCTTC.

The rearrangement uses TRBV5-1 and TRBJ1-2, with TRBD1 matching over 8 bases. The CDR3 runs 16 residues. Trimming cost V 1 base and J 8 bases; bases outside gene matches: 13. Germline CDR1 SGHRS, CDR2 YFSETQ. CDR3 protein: CASSLYYGGQGYGYTF. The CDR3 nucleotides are TGCGCCAGCAGCTTGTATTATGGTGGACAGGGTTACGGCTACACCTTC. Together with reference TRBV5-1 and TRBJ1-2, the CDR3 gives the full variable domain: KAGVTQTPRYLIKTRGQQVTLSCSPISGHRSVSWYQQTPGQGLQFLFEYFSETQRNKGNFPGRFSGRQFSNSRSEMNVSTLELGDSALYLCASSLYYGGQGYGYTFGSGTRLTVV.

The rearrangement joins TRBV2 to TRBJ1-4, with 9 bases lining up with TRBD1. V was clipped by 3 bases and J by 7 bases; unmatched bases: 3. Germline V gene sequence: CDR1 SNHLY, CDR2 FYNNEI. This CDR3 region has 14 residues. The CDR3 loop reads CASSETGGIEKLFF. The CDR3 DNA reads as TGTGCCAGCAGTGAGACAGGGGGGATTGAAAAACTGTTTTTT.

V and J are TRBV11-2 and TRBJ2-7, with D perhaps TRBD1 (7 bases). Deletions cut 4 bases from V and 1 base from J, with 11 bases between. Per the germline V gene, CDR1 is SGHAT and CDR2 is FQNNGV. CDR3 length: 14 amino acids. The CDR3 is CASSWRGQSYEQYF. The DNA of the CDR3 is TGTGCCAGCAGCTGGAGGGGACAGTCCTACGAGCAGTACTTC.

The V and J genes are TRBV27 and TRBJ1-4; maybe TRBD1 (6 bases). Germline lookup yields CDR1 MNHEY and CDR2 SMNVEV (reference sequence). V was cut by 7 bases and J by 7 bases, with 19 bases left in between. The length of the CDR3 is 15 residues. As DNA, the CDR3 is TGTGCCAGCATGGCGTTGGGGGGCTTGAGTGAAAAACTGTTTTTT. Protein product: CASMALGGLSEKLFF.

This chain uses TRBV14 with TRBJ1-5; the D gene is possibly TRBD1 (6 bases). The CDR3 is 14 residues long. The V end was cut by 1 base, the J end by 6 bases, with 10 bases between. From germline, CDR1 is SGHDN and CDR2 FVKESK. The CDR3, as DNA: TGTGCCAGCAGCCAAGGTGGACAGTTTCAGCCCCAGCATTTT. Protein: CASSQGGQFQPQHF.

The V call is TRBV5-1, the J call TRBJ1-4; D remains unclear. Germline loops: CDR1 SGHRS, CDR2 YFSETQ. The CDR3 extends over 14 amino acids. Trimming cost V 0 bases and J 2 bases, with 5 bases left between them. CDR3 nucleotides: TGCGCCAGCAGCTTGGGCTGGACTAATGAAAAACTGTTTTTT. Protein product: CASSLGWTNEKLFF.

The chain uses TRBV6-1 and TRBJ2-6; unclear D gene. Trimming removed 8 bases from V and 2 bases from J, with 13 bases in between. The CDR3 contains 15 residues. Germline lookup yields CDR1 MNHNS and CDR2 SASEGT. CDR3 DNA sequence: TGTGCCAGCTGTTTAGAAGTCACTGGGGCCAACGTCCTGACTTTC. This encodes CASCLEVTGANVLTF.

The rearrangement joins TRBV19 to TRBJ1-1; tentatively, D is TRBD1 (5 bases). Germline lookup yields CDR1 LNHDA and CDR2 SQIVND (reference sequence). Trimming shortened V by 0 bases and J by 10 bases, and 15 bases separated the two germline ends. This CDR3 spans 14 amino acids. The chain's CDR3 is CASSIEGMARGAFF. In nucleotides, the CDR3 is TGTGCCAGTAGTATAGAGGGCATGGCAAGGGGAGCTTTCTTT. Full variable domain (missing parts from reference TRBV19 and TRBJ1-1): DGGITQSPKYLFRKEGQNVTLSCEQNLNHDAMYWYRQDPGQGLRLIYYSQIVNDFQKGDIAEGYSVSREKKESFPLTVTSAQKNPTAFYLCASSIEGMARGAFFGQGTRLTVV.

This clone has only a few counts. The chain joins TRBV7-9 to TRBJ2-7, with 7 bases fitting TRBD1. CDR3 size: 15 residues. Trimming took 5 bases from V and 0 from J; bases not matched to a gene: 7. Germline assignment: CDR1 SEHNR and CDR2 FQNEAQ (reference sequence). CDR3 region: CASSPTDRASYEQYF. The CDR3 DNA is TGTGCCAGCAGCCCCACCGACAGGGCCTCCTACGAGCAGTACTTC. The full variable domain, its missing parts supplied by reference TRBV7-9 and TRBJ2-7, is DTGVSQNPRHKITKRGQNVTFRCDPISEHNRLYWYRQTLGQGPEFLTYFQNEAQLEKSRLLSDRFSAERPKGSFSTLEIQRTEQGDSAMYLCASSPTDRASYEQYFGPGTRLTVT.

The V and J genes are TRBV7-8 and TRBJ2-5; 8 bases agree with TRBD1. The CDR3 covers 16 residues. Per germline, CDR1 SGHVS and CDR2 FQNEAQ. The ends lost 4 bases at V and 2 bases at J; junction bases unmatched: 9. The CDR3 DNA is TGTGCCAGCAGCTCTTGGACAGGGCCAAGTCAAGAGACCCAGTACTTC. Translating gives CASSSWTGPSQETQYF.

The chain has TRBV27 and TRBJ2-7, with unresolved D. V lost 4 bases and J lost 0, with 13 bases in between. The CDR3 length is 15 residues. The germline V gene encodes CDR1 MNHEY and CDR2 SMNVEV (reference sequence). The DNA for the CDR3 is TGTGCCAGCAGTTCCCGGGCCTGGCGCTCCTACGAGCAGTACTTC. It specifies CASSSRAWRSYEQYF.

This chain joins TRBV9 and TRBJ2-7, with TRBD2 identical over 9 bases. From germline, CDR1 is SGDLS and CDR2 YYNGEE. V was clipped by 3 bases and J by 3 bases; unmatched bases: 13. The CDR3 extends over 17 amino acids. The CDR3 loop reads CASSAHLLTRGGYEQYF. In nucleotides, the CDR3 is TGTGCCAGCAGCGCTCACCTGCTTACGCGGGGGGGCTACGAGCAGTACTTC.

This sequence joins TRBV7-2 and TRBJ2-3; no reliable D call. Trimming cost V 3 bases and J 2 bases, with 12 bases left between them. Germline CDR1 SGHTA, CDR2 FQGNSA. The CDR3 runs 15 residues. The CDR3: CASSFRRSHTDTQYF. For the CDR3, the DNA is TGTGCCAGCAGCTTCAGGCGGTCACACACAGATACGCAGTATTTT.

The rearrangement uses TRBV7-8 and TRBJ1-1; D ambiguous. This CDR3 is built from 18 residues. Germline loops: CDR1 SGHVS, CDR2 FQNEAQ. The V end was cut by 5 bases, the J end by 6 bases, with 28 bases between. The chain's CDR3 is CASSPMRTRHVGFPEAFF. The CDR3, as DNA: TGTGCCAGCAGCCCCATGCGGACCCGACACGTGGGGTTCCCTGAAGCTTTCTTT.

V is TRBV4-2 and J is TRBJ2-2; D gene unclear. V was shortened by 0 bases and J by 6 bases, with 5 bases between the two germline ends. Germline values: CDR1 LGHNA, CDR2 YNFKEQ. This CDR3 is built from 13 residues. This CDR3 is CASSQERAGELFF. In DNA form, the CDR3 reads TGTGCCAGCAGCCAAGAAAGGGCCGGGGAGCTGTTTTTT.

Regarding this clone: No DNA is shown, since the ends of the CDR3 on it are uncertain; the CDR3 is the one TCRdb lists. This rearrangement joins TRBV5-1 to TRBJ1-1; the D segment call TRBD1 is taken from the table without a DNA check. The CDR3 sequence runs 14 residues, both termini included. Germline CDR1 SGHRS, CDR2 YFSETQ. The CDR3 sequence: CASSLTFGTGVAFF.

Written as DNA, the CDR3 is TGTGCCAGCAGCTTGGGACTAGCGGGGGGGCGTTTAACGCAGTATTTT. This sequence encodes CASSLGLAGGRLTQYF. V and J are TRBV5-6 and TRBJ2-3; 14 positions match TRBD2. CDR1 is SGHDT, CDR2 YYEEEE, per germline. The length of the CDR3 is 16 residues. The V segment lost 0 bases and the J segment 9 bases; nucleotides outside the gene matches: 6.